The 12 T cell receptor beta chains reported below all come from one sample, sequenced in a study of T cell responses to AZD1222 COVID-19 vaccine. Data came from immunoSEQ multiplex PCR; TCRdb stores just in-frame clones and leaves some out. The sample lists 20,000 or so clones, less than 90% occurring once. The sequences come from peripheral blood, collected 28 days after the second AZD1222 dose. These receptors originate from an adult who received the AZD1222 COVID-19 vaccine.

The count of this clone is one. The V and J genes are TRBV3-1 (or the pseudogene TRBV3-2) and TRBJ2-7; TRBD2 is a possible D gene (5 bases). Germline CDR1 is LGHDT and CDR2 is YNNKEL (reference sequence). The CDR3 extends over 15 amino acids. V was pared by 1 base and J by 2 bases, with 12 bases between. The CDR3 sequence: CASSQARTGTYEQYF. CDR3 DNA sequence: TGTGCCAGCAGCCAAGCCCGGACTGGGACCTACGAGCAGTACTTC.

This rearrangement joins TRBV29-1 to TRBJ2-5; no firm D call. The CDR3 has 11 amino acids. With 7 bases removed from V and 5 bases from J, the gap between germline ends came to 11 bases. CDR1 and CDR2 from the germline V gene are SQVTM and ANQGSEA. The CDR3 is CSAERSETQYF. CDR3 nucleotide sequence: TGCAGCGCCGAGCGTTCGGAGACCCAGTACTTC.

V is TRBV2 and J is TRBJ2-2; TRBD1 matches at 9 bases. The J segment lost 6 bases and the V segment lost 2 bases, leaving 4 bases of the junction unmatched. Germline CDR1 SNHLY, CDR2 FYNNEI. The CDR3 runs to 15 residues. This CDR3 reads CASSEPGQGAGELFF. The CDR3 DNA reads TGTGCCAGCAGTGAACCGGGACAGGGAGCCGGGGAGCTGTTTTTT.

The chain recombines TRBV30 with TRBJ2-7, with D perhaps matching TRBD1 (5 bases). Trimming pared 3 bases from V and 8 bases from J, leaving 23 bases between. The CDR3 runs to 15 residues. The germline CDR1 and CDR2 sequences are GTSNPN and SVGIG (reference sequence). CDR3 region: CAWREDSSGPRKQYF. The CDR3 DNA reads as TGTGCCTGGAGGGAAGACAGCTCCGGGCCTAGAAAGCAGTACTTC.

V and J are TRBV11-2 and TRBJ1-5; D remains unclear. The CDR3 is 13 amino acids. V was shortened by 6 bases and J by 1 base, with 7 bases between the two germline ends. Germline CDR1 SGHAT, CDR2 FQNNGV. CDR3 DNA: TGTGCCAGCAGTGGACGGAGCAATCAGCCCCAGCATTTT. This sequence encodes CASSGRSNQPQHF.

This CDR3 reads CASSSGTSAYEQYF. CDR3 in DNA: TGTGCCAGCAGCTCGGGGACATCGGCCTACGAGCAGTACTTC. J is TRBJ2-7 and V is TRBV7-9; TRBD1 is a possible D gene (6 bases). From germline, CDR1 is SEHNR and CDR2 FQNEAQ (reference sequence). The CDR3 contains 14 residues. V lost 4 bases and J lost 2, with 12 bases in between.

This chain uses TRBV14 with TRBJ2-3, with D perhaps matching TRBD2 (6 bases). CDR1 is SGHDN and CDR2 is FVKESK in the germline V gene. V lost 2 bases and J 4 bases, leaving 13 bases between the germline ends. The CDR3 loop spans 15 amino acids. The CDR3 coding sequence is TGTGCCAGCAGCCAACCGGGACTCCCCGCAGATACGCAGTATTTT. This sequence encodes CASSQPGLPADTQYF. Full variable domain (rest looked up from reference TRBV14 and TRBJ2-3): EAGVTQFPSHSVIEKGQTVTLRCDPISGHDNLYWYRRVMGKEIKFLLHFVKESKQDESGMPNNRFLAERTGGTYSTLKVQPAELEDSGVYFCASSQPGLPADTQYFGPGTRLTVL.

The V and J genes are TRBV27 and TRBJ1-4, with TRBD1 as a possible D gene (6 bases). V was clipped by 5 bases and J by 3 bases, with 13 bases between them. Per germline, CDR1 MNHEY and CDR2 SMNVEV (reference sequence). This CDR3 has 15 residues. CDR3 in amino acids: CASSPSTGSNEKLFF. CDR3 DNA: TGTGCCAGCAGTCCTTCGACAGGATCTAATGAAAAACTGTTTTTT.

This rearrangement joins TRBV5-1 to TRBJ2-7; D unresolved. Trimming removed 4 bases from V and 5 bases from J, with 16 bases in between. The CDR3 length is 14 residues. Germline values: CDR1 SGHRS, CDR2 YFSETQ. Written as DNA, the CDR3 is TGCGCCAGCAGCCCTGACTCCCCTGGGGACGAGCAGTACTTC. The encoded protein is CASSPDSPGDEQYF.

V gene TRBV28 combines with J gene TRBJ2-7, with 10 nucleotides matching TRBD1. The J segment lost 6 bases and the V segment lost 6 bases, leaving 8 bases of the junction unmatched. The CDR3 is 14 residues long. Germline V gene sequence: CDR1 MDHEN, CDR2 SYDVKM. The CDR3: CASRYRQGAGEQYF. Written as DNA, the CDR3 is TGTGCCAGCAGGTACAGACAGGGGGCAGGCGAGCAGTACTTC.

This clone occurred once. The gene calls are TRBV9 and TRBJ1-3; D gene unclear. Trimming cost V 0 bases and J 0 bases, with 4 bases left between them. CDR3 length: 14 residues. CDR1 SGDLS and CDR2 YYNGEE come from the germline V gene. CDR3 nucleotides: TGTGCCAGCAGCGTAGTCGACTCTGGAAACACCATATATTTT. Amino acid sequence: CASSVVDSGNTIYF.

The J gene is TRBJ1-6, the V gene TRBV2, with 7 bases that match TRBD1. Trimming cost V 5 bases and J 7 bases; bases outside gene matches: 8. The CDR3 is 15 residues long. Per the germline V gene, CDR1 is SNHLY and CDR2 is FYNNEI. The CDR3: CASSRRTGDNSPLHF. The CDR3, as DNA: TGTGCCAGCAGTCGACGGACAGGAGACAATTCACCCCTCCACTTT. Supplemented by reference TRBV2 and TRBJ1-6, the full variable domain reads EPEVTQTPSHQVTQMGQEVILRCVPISNHLYFYWYRQILGQKVEFLVSFYNNEISEKSEIFDDQFSVERPDGSNFTLKIRSTKLEDSAMYFCASSRRTGDNSPLHFGNGTRLTVT.